The clone carrying this TCR beta chain has only a few counts. Its target is not known. This specimen comes from a study of CD8 T cells in ankylosing spondylitis. TCRdb redid the calling of the 5' RACE reads with MiXCR, one entry per CDR3 protein. The sample has over 600,000 distinct CDR3 sequences, 15% to 20% seen once. Findings of the study overall: Apparently characteristic of ankylosing spondylitis blood was a TCR beta motif (fewer than 10 highly homologous variants).

The receptor comes from a male donor with ankylosing spondylitis. The specimen was blood, either unsorted or a sorted T cell fraction (not recorded which).

CDR3 amino acids: CASSSGTGVSYNEQFF. In DNA form, the CDR3 reads TGTGCCAGCAGCTCCGGTACAGGGGTATCCTACAATGAGCAGTTCTTC. This sequence joins TRBV7-8 and TRBJ2-1, with 7 bases aligning to TRBD1. This CDR3 has 16 residues. Germline lookup yields CDR1 SGHVS and CDR2 FQNEAQ. V lost 4 bases, J lost 1 base, and 7 bases stayed unmatched.